The source of this TCR beta chain is a study of cytomegalovirus exposure and HLA in healthy donors. Overall study results and limits: Donors belonging to an Asian-associated ancestry cluster reportedly showed fewer N-insertions in productive TCRs than the roughly 670-donor mean, according to what a later analysis found.

Per the germline V gene, CDR1 is MNHNY and CDR2 is SVGAGI (reference sequence). V was clipped by 0 bases and J by 5 bases; unmatched bases: 10. There are 16 residues in the CDR3. The PCR contained 60 Vbeta and 13 Jbeta primers. The assay was immunoSEQ multiplex PCR, and TCRdb's table has in-frame clones only and misses some. The sample consists of about 90,000 clones, approximately 66% of them appearing once. About this clone: The antigen is unknown.

This clonotype was obtained from a man aged 25-40 years in good health and CMV-seronegative. Sequenced material: PBMCs. This chain links TRBV6-6 with TRBJ2-7; 7 bases agree with TRBD1. The chain's CDR3 is CASSYSNRDRGHEQYF. The CDR3 coding sequence is TGTGCCAGCAGTTACTCGAACCGGGACAGAGGCCACGAGCAGTACTTC.